The clone carrying this T cell receptor beta chain was seen ten or more times. Its antigen is as yet unknown. This entry is derived from a study of CD8+CD57+ T cells in acquired aplastic anemia. Study-level information: Yields of DNA that came from sorted CD4+ and CD8+ cells averaged about 3.5 ug.

Trimming took 4 bases from V and 4 from J, leaving 14 bases between them. This CDR3 spans 15 amino acids. Study-level findings and limits: Overlap between patients and controls comprised roughly 28 CD8+ CDR3 sequences. Between the patient and control groups, CD8+ Simpson's diversity did not differ significantly.

TCR beta VDJ and CDR3 profiles were obtained from a genomic DNA template. Each CDR3 protein gets one entry after TCRdb re-called the reads with MiXCR. The data show more than 100,000 distinct CDR3 sequences, approximately 41% seen once. The TCR was taken from a human donor in good health, serving as a control. The gene calls are TRBV12-3 or TRBV12-4 and TRBJ1-3, with D unresolved. Sequenced material: sorted CD4+, CD8+, or CD8+CD57+ T cells (not recorded which) from PBMCs. CDR3 coding DNA: TGTGCCAGCAGTTGGCCGGCATTAAAAGGAAACACCATATATTTT. Protein product: CASSWPALKGNTIYF.